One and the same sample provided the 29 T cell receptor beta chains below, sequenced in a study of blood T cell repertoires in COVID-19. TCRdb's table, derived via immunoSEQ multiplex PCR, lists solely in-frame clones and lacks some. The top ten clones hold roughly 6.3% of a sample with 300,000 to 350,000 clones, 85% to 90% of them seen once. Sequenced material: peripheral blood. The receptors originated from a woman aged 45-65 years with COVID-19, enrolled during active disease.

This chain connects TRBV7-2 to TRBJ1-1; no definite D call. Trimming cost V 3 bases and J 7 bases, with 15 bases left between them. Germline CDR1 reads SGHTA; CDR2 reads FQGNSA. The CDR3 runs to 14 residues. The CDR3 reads CASSFTLGKGEAFF. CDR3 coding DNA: TGTGCCAGCAGCTTTACACTAGGGAAAGGTGAAGCTTTCTTT.

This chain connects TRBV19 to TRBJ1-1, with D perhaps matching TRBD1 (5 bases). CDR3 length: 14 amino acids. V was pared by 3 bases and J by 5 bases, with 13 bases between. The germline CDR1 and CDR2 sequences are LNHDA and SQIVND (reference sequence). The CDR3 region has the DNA TGTGCCAGTAGTATCAGCAGGGCGAGGACTGAAGCTTTCTTT. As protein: CASSISRARTEAFF.

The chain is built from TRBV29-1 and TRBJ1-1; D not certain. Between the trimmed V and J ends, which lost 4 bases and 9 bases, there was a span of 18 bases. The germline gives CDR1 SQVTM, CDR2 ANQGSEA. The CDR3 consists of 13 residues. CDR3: CSVARNTQTKAFF. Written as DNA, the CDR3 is TGCAGCGTTGCTCGAAATACACAGACAAAAGCTTTCTTT.

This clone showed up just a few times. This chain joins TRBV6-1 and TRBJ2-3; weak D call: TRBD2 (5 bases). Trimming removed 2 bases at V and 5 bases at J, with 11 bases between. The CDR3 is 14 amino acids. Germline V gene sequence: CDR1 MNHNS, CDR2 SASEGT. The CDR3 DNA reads TGTGCCAGCAGTGAAAAGGCGGGCGAAGATACGCAGTATTTT. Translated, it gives CASSEKAGEDTQYF.

The CDR3 protein is CASSRQPEQFF. CDR3 DNA sequence: TGTGCCAGCAGTCGACAGCCTGAGCAGTTCTTC. The V and J genes are TRBV2 and TRBJ2-1; tentatively, D is TRBD1 (5 bases). The length of the CDR3 is 11 residues. Germline V gives CDR1 SNHLY, CDR2 FYNNEI. Trimming removed 5 bases from V and 9 bases from J, with 8 bases in between.

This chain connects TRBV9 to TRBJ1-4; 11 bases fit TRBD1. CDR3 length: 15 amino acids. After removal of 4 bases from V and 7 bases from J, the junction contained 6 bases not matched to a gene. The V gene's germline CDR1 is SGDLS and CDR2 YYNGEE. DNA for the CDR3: TGTGCCAGCAGCCCCCGGACAGGGGGCATTGAAAAACTGTTTTTT. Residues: CASSPRTGGIEKLFF.

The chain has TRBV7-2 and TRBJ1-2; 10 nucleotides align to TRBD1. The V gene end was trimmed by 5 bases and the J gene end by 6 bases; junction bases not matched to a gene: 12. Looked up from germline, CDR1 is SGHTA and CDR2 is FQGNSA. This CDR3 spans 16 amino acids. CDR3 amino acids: CASSLMRYGTGDGYTF. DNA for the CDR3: TGTGCCAGCAGCCTAATGAGATACGGGACAGGGGATGGCTACACCTTC.

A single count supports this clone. The CDR3 DNA is TGTGCCAGCAGGCACAAATACGGGGGTTACGAGCAGTACTTC. Translation gives CASRHKYGGYEQYF. The rearrangement links TRBV6-5 to TRBJ2-7; a weak D match, TRBD2 (6 bases). Per the germline V gene, CDR1 is MNHEY and CDR2 is SVGAGI. The CDR3 spans 14 residues. V was cut by 6 bases and J by 4 bases, with 16 bases left in between.

The CDR3 sequence is CASSLAPGRAYEQYF. The CDR3 coding sequence is TGCGCCAGCAGCTTGGCCCCTGGCAGGGCCTACGAGCAGTACTTC. The rearrangement joins TRBV5-1 to TRBJ2-7; possible D gene TRBD1, 5 bases. The CDR3 has 15 residues. V was clipped by 0 bases and J by 2 bases, with 12 bases between them. Looked up from germline, CDR1 is SGHRS and CDR2 is YFSETQ.

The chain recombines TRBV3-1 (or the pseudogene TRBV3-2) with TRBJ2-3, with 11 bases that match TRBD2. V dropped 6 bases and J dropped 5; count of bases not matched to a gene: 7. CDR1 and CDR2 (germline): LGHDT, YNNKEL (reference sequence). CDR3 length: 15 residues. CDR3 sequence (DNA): TGTGCCAGCAGTCTGACTAGCGGGAAGGTAGATACGCAGTATTTT. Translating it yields CASSLTSGKVDTQYF.

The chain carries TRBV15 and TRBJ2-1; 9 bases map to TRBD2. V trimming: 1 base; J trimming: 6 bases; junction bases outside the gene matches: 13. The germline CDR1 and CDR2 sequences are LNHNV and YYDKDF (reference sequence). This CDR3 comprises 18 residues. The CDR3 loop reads CATSRAPRTSVSGNEQFF. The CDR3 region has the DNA TGTGCCACCAGCAGAGCCCCGCGGACTAGCGTGAGTGGCAATGAGCAGTTCTTC.

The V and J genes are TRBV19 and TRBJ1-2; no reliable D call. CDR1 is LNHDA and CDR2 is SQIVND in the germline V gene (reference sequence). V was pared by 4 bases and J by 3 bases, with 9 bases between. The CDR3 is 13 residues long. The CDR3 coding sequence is TGTGCCAGTAGTACCGCCGGTCACTATGGCTACACCTTC. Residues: CASSTAGHYGYTF. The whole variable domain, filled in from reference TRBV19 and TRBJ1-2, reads DGGITQSPKYLFRKEGQNVTLSCEQNLNHDAMYWYRQDPGQGLRLIYYSQIVNDFQKGDIAEGYSVSREKKESFPLTVTSAQKNPTAFYLCASSTAGHYGYTFGSGTRLTVV.

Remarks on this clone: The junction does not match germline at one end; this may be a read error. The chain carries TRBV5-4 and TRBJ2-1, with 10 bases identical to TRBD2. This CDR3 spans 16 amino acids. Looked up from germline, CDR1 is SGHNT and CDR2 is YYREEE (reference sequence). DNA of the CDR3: TGTGCCAGCGACGTAGGGGGGAGCGGGAGGGCCAGAGAGCGGTTCTTC. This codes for CASDVGGSGRARERFF.

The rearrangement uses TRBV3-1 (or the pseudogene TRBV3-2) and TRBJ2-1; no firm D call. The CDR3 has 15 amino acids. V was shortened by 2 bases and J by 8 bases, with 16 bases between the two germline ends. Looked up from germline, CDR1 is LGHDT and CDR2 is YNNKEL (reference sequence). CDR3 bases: TGTGCCAGCAGCCAACAGGTGGCCCTCCAGGATGAGCAGTTCTTC. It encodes CASSQQVALQDEQFF.

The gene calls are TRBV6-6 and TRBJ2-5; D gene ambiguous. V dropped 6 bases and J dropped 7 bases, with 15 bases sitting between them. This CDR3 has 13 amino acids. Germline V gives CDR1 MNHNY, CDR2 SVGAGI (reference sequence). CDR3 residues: CASSADPPGTQYF. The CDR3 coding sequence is TGTGCCAGCAGCGCCGACCCTCCAGGGACCCAGTACTTC.

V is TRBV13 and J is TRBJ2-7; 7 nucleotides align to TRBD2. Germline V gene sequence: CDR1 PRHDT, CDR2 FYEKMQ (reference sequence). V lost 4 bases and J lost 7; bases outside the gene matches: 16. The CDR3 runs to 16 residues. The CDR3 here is CASSSKTSATLWEQYF. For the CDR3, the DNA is TGTGCCAGCAGCTCGAAAACTAGCGCCACGTTGTGGGAGCAGTACTTC.

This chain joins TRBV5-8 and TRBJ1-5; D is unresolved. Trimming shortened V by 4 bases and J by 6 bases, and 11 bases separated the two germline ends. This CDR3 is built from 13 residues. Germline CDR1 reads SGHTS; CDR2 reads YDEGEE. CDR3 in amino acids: CASSPGLAQPQHF. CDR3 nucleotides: TGTGCCAGCAGCCCCGGACTTGCTCAGCCCCAGCATTTT. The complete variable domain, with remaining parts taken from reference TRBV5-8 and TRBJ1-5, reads EAGVTQSPTHLIKTRGQQATLRCSPISGHTSVYWYQQALGLGLQFLLWYDEGEERNRGNFPPRFSGRQFPNYSSELNVNALELEDSALYLCASSPGLAQPQHFGDGTRLSIL.

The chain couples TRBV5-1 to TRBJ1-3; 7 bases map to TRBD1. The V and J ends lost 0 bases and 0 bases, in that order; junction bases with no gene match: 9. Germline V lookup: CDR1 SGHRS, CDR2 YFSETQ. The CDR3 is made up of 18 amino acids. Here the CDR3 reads CASSLAWTGALSGNTIYF. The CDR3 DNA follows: TGCGCCAGCAGCTTGGCTTGGACAGGCGCCCTCTCTGGAAACACCATATATTTT.

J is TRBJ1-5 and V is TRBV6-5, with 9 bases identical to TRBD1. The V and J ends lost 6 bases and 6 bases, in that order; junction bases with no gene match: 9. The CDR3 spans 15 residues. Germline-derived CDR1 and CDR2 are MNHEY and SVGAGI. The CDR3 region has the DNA TGTGCCAGCAGCCTCGGACAGGGGTCTGGTCAGCCCCAGCATTTT. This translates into CASSLGQGSGQPQHF.

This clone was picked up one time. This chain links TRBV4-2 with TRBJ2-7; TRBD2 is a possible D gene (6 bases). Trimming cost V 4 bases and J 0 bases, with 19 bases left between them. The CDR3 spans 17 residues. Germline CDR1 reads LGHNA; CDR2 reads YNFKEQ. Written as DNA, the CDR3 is TGTGCCAGCAGCCCCGGGGGTGCGGGTACGGGCTCCTACGAGCAGTACTTC. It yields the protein CASSPGGAGTGSYEQYF.

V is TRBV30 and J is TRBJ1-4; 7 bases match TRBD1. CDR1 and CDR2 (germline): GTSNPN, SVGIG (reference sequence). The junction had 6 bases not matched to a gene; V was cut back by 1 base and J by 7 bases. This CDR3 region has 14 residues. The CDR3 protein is CAWSGRGKGEKLFF. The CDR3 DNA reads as TGTGCCTGGAGTGGCAGGGGGAAGGGTGAAAAACTGTTTTTT.

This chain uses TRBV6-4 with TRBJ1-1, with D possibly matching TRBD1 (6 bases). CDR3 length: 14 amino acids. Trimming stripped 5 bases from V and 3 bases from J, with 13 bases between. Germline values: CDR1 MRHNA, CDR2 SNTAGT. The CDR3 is CASSPGTKYTEAFF. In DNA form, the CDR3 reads TGTGCCAGCAGTCCCGGGACAAAGTACACTGAAGCTTTCTTT.

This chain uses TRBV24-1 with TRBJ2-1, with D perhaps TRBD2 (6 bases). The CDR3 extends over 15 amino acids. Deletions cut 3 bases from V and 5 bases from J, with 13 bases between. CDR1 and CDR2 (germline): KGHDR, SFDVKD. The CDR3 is CATSDPGLKNNEQFF. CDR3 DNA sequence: TGTGCCACCAGTGATCCGGGACTGAAAAACAATGAGCAGTTCTTC.

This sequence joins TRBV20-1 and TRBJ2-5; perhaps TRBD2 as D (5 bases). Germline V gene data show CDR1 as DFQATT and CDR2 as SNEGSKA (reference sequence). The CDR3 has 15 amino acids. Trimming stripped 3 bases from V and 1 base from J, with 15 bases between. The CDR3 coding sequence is TGCAGTGCTAGTGACTATCAATCGGGCCAAGAGACCCAGTACTTC. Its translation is CSASDYQSGQETQYF.

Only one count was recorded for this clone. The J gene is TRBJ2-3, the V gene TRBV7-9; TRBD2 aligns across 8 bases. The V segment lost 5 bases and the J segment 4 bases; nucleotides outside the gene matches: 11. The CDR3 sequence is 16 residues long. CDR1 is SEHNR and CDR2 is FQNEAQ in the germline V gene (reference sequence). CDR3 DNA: TGTGCCAGCAGCCTCTTCATCGGGACTAGTGCAGATACGCAGTATTTT. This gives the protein CASSLFIGTSADTQYF.

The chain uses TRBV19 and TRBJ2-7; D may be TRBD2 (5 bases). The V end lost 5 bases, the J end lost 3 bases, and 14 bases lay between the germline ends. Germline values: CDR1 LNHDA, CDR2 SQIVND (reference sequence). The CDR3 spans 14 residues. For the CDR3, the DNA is TGTGCCAGTAGTTCCAGAGGGATTAACTACGAGCAGTACTTC. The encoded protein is CASSSRGINYEQYF.

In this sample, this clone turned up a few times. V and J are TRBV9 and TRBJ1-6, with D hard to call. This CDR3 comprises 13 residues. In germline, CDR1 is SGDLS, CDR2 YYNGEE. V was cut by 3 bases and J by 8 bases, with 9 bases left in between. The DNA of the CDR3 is TGTGCCAGCAGCGGAGACGGGTATTCACCCCTCCACTTT. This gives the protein CASSGDGYSPLHF.

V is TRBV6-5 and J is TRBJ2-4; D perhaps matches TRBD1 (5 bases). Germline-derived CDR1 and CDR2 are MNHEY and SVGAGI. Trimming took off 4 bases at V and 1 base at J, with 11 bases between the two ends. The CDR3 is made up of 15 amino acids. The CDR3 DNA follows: TGTGCCAGCAGTTCAGGGTTTACGGCCAAAAACATTCAGTACTTC. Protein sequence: CASSSGFTAKNIQYF.

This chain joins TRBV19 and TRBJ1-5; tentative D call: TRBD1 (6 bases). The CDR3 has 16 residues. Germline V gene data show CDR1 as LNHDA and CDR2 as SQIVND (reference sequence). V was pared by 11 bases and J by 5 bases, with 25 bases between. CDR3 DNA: TGTGCCTCCAGTAATGGTCCAGGGGAGAAATATCAGCCCCAGCATTTT. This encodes CASSNGPGEKYQPQHF.